The 26 T cell receptor beta chains in this list originate from one sample, sequenced in a study of T cell repertoires in cytomegalovirus infection. TCRdb analysed the reads with MiXCR anew, one entry per CDR3 protein. The sample has 100,000 to 150,000 distinct CDR3 sequences, more than 30% seen once. These receptors have no known antigen. This specimen consisted of CD8+ T cells from cultured PBMCs, obtained from culture after CMV antigen stimulation. All receptors derive from a human donor in good health (CMV status not recorded). Some clones in this sample may be carry-over from other donors' samples.

This clonotype was seen many times. J is TRBJ2-5 and V is TRBV27, with 7 bases aligning to TRBD1. After removal of 5 bases from V and 5 bases from J, the junction contained 8 bases not matched to a gene. CDR3 length: 14 amino acids. Germline lookup yields CDR1 MNHEY and CDR2 SMNVEV (reference sequence). CDR3 bases: TGTGCCAGCAGTCGCCGACAGGGAATGGAGACCCAGTACTTC. Translation: CASSRRQGMETQYF.

This clonotype was counted between two and nine times. CDR3 in DNA: TGTGCCAGCAGCCAGAGCGGGGGGGGAGAGACCCAGTACTTC. Translation gives CASSQSGGGETQYF. The V gene is TRBV7-2, the J gene TRBJ2-5; 10 nucleotides align to TRBD2. From germline, CDR1 is SGHTA and CDR2 FQGNSA. After removal of 5 bases from V and 4 bases from J, the junction contained 4 bases not matched to a gene. This CDR3 spans 14 amino acids.

The gene calls are TRBV7-9 and TRBJ1-1, with a possible D match to TRBD1 (5 bases). Between the trimmed V and J ends, which lost 5 bases and 0 bases, there was a span of 13 bases. The CDR3 runs to 15 residues. Germline CDR1 reads SEHNR; CDR2 reads FQNEAQ (reference sequence). CDR3 region: CASSQLTGMNTEAFF. The CDR3 region has the DNA TGTGCCAGCAGCCAACTCACAGGCATGAACACTGAAGCTTTCTTT.

Concerning this clonotype itself: A much more abundant neighbour one base away suggests this may be a read error. The V and J genes are TRBV7-6 and TRBJ2-2, with D possibly TRBD1 on 6 matching bases. There are 14 residues in the CDR3. CDR1 and CDR2 (germline): SGHVS, FNYEAQ. V lost 5 bases, J lost 7 bases, and 14 bases lay in between. The CDR3 region has the DNA TGTGCCAGCAGCCACCAACAGGGCGTCGGGGAGCTGTTTTTT. This encodes CASSHQQGVGELFF.

This chain joins TRBV7-9 and TRBJ2-7; 9 bases map to TRBD2. From germline, CDR1 is SEHNR and CDR2 FQNEAQ (reference sequence). The CDR3 is 15 amino acids. V was clipped by 0 bases and J by 5 bases; unmatched bases: 5. CDR3 sequence (DNA): TGTGCCAGCAGCTTAGCTCTGACTAGCGGCGACGAGCAGTACTTC. It encodes CASSLALTSGDEQYF.

V usage is TRBV11-2 and J usage is TRBJ1-1; the D gene is possibly TRBD1 (5 bases). Trimming shortened V by 6 bases and J by 5 bases, and 22 bases separated the two germline ends. Germline V gives CDR1 SGHAT, CDR2 FQNNGV. The length of the CDR3 is 16 residues. Here the CDR3 reads CASRPPLGPGRTEAFF. CDR3 DNA: TGTGCCAGCAGACCACCTCTGGGACCGGGTAGGACTGAAGCTTTCTTT.

The V call is TRBV11-2, the J call TRBJ1-4, with unresolved D. The germline CDR1 and CDR2 sequences are SGHAT and FQNNGV. Trimming left V 1 base short and J 0 bases short, with 6 bases between. The CDR3 contains 15 residues. As DNA, the CDR3 is TGTGCCAGCAGCTTAGGCGTCGCAACTAATGAAAAACTGTTTTTT. This encodes CASSLGVATNEKLFF.

The CDR3 is CASSPDNTEAFF. CDR3 bases: TGTGCCAGCAGTCCCGATAACACTGAAGCTTTCTTT. The V call is TRBV6-2 or TRBV6-3, the J call TRBJ1-1; unclear D gene. The CDR3 consists of 12 residues. Germline V gene data show CDR1 as MNHEY and CDR2 as SVGEGT. Deletions cut 5 bases from V and 2 bases from J, with 6 bases between.

The V call is TRBV9, the J call TRBJ2-7, with TRBD2 matching 7 bases. Germline V gene data show CDR1 as SGDLS and CDR2 as YYNGEE. This CDR3 has 13 residues. V lost 3 bases and J lost 0; bases outside the gene matches: 0. CDR3 region: CASSGGSSYEQYF. The CDR3 DNA is TGTGCCAGCAGCGGCGGGAGCTCCTACGAGCAGTACTTC.

This clonotype appeared a few times. This chain's CDR3 is CATSRDLSIGALTEAFF. The CDR3 bases are TGTGCCACCAGCAGAGATTTGTCCATCGGGGCGCTCACTGAAGCTTTCTTT. The J gene is TRBJ1-1, the V gene TRBV15; tentative D call: TRBD1 (5 bases). This CDR3 contains 17 residues. Germline V gives CDR1 LNHNV, CDR2 YYDKDF (reference sequence). V was cut by 0 bases and J by 4 bases, with 18 bases left in between.

By proportion, this clonotype is medium-sized. The chain employs TRBV20-1 and TRBJ2-1; 9 bases map to TRBD1. Per the germline V gene, CDR1 is DFQATT and CDR2 is SNEGSKA (reference sequence). This CDR3 has 15 residues. V lost 0 bases, J lost 9 bases, and 9 bases stayed unmatched. CDR3 region: CSARDLGQGIIEQFF. In DNA form, the CDR3 reads TGCAGTGCTAGAGATCTGGGACAGGGTATAATTGAGCAGTTCTTC.

The J gene is TRBJ2-1, the V gene TRBV7-6, with D hard to call. Germline V gene lookup returns CDR1 SGHVS and CDR2 FNYEAQ. The CDR3 loop spans 12 amino acids. V was pared by 8 bases and J by 4 bases, with 9 bases between. Written as DNA, the CDR3 is TGTGCCAGCGGACGAGAGTACAATGAGCAGTTCTTC. It translates to CASGREYNEQFF.

This clonotype was counted a few times. This chain uses TRBV12-3 or TRBV12-4 with TRBJ1-1; D is uncertain. CDR3 size: 13 residues. V gave up 5 bases and J gave up 1 base, with 8 bases separating them. The CDR3 reads CASSPRTNTEAFF. CDR3 nucleotide sequence: TGTGCCAGCAGTCCGCGAACGAACACTGAAGCTTTCTTT.

The chain has TRBV12-3 or TRBV12-4 and TRBJ2-5; D is uncertain. V gave up 5 bases and J gave up 0 bases, with 10 bases separating them. The CDR3 is made up of 14 amino acids. The chain's CDR3 is CASSPSRYQETQYF. The CDR3 DNA follows: TGTGCCAGCAGTCCTTCCCGGTACCAAGAGACCCAGTACTTC.

This chain joins TRBV13 and TRBJ2-4, with D unclear. This CDR3 has 14 residues. Germline CDR1 and CDR2: PRHDT and FYEKMQ (reference sequence). The V and J ends lost 5 bases and 2 bases respectively, with 10 bases between them. As DNA, the CDR3 is TGTGCCAGCAGCCAAGGGCTGACCAAAAACATTCAGTACTTC. Its protein product is CASSQGLTKNIQYF.

The chain combines TRBV19 with TRBJ1-3, with D maybe TRBD1 (5 bases). From germline, CDR1 is LNHDA and CDR2 SQIVND (reference sequence). V shed 5 bases and J shed 4 bases, with 15 bases lying between them. The CDR3 has 15 amino acids. The CDR3 loop is CASSEMEGFGNTIYF. CDR3 DNA: TGTGCCAGTAGTGAAATGGAGGGGTTCGGAAACACCATATATTTT. Combining the CDR3 with reference TRBV19 and TRBJ1-3 gives the whole variable domain DGGITQSPKYLFRKEGQNVTLSCEQNLNHDAMYWYRQDPGQGLRLIYYSQIVNDFQKGDIAEGYSVSREKKESFPLTVTSAQKNPTAFYLCASSEMEGFGNTIYFGEGSWLTVV.

This rearrangement joins TRBV2 to TRBJ2-1; D remains unclear. CDR1 is SNHLY, CDR2 FYNNEI, per germline. The CDR3 length is 12 residues. Trimming cost V 3 bases and J 9 bases, with 9 bases left between them. The CDR3 nucleotides are TGTGCCAGCAGTGAGGTCTTTAGTGAGCAGTTCTTC. As protein: CASSEVFSEQFF.

The chain combines TRBV6-5 with TRBJ2-4; the D gene is possibly TRBD1 (6 bases). This CDR3 is built from 17 residues. The germline CDR1 and CDR2 sequences are MNHEY and SVGAGI. The germline V and J ends were trimmed by 0 bases and 8 bases, with 20 bases remaining between them. The CDR3 loop reads CASSYSTRTDPGYIQYF. CDR3 nucleotides: TGTGCCAGCAGTTACTCGACAAGGACAGACCCCGGGTACATTCAGTACTTC.

The V gene is TRBV20-1, the J gene TRBJ2-7, with D possibly being TRBD1 (5 bases). The germline V gene has CDR1 DFQATT and CDR2 SNEGSKA (reference sequence). The CDR3 has 13 residues. Trimming cost V 5 bases and J 4 bases, with 15 bases left between them. The chain's CDR3 is CSAHTGDLYEQYF. In DNA, the CDR3 is TGCAGTGCTCACACAGGAGACCTTTACGAGCAGTACTTC.

This clonotype has a handful of counts. CDR3 sequence: CASSLVVQGGSGELFF. The CDR3 DNA is TGTGCCAGCAGCTTAGTTGTGCAGGGGGGATCCGGGGAGCTGTTTTTT. The rearrangement uses TRBV7-6 and TRBJ2-2; tentative D call: TRBD1 (7 bases). Per the germline V gene, CDR1 is SGHVS and CDR2 is FNYEAQ. Deletions cut 1 base from V and 6 bases from J, with 15 bases between. The CDR3 is 16 residues long.

This clonotype showed up many times. The chain combines TRBV7-2 with TRBJ2-7; 10 nucleotides match TRBD1. Germline CDR1 is SGHTA and CDR2 is FQGNSA. The V and J ends lost 6 bases and 4 bases, in that order; junction bases with no gene match: 9. CDR3 length equals 15 residues. The CDR3 loop reads CASSFRGDRGYEQYF. The DNA for the CDR3 is TGTGCCAGCAGTTTTAGGGGGGACAGGGGTTACGAGCAGTACTTC.

This clonotype was counted ten times or more. Here the CDR3 reads CASSLAMGWEINTGELFF. The CDR3 bases are TGTGCCAGCAGCTTAGCAATGGGGTGGGAGATTAACACCGGGGAGCTGTTTTTT. V usage is TRBV7-2 and J usage is TRBJ2-2; a weak D match, TRBD2 (5 bases). The V end lost 0 bases, the J end lost 2 bases, and 16 bases lay between the germline ends. The germline gives CDR1 SGHTA, CDR2 FQGNSA. CDR3 length: 18 amino acids.

V is TRBV19 and J is TRBJ2-7; 8 bases agree with TRBD1. V gave up 3 bases and J gave up 2 bases; unmatched junction bases: 6. This CDR3 is 15 amino acids long. Germline V gene sequence: CDR1 LNHDA, CDR2 SQIVND (reference sequence). The CDR3 DNA reads TGTGCCAGTAGTATTACAGGGGGTAGGCCCTACGAGCAGTACTTC. Translation: CASSITGGRPYEQYF. Based on the CDR3 plus reference TRBV19 and TRBJ2-7, the full variable domain is DGGITQSPKYLFRKEGQNVTLSCEQNLNHDAMYWYRQDPGQGLRLIYYSQIVNDFQKGDIAEGYSVSREKKESFPLTVTSAQKNPTAFYLCASSITGGRPYEQYFGPGTRLTVT.

There are a few counts of this clonotype. The gene calls are TRBV6-5 and TRBJ1-2; the D gene is possibly TRBD1 (5 bases). CDR1 and CDR2 (germline): MNHEY, SVGAGI. V was clipped by 6 bases and J by 3 bases, with 14 bases between them. CDR3 length equals 14 residues. This chain's CDR3 is CASRKSQGDYGYTF. DNA of the CDR3: TGTGCCAGCAGAAAGTCCCAGGGAGACTATGGCTACACCTTC.

This clonotype was observed a few times. The chain has TRBV19 and TRBJ2-6; D assignment may be TRBD1 or TRBD2 (6 bases each). Germline values: CDR1 LNHDA, CDR2 SQIVND (reference sequence). This CDR3 region has 19 residues. Deletions cut 6 bases from V and 1 base from J, with 22 bases between. The CDR3 nucleotides read TGTGCCAGTAGAGGGGGAGGCCTGGGGCGACATTCTGGGGCCAACGTCCTGACTTTC. It specifies CASRGGGLGRHSGANVLTF.

This clonotype turned up a few times. The CDR3 bases are TGTGCCAGCAGTTTAATCGAGGGGGCCTCCTACAATGAGCAGTTCTTC. Translation gives CASSLIEGASYNEQFF. The chain carries TRBV6-2 or TRBV6-3 and TRBJ2-1; 7 positions agree with TRBD1. Germline V lookup: CDR1 MNHEY, CDR2 SVGEGT. The ends lost 4 bases at V and 0 bases at J; junction bases unmatched: 6. The CDR3 sequence is 16 residues long.